A selection of T cell receptor beta chains follows, all from one sample in a study of cytomegalovirus exposure and HLA in healthy donors. Libraries were prepared by immunoSEQ multiplex PCR; TCRdb keeps only in-frame clonotypes and omits some of them. The data hold 120,000 to 150,000 clones, with about three quarters observed a single time. Sample: PBMCs. The source of these receptors is a man aged 40-50 years in good health and CMV-seropositive. Each CDR3 is given with its conserved first and last residue. The D gene is left open where the match is weak. Clone size, where shown, is once, few, many, or a class for clones that have expanded.

clone size: .
D gene: TRBD2
J gene: TRBJ2-2
V gene: TRBV7-6
CDR3 DNA: TGTGCCAGCAGCCCTAGCGGACGGCAACTGACCGGGGAGCTGTTTTTT
CDR3 protein: CASSPSGRQLTGELFF

clone size: few
D gene: TRBD1
J gene: TRBJ1-2
V gene: TRBV7-3
CDR3 DNA: TGTGCCAGCAGCCCCCAGGGGGCGCCGAACTATGGCTACACCTTC
CDR3 protein: CASSPQGAPNYGYTF

clone size: once
D gene: .
J gene: TRBJ1-4
V gene: TRBV5-1
CDR3 DNA: TGCGCCAGCAGCGCTGACCTAGGACCGGGATTTGCCACTAATGAAAAACTGTTTTTT
CDR3 protein: CASSADLGPGFATNEKLFF

clone size: .
D gene: TRBD1
J gene: TRBJ2-7
V gene: TRBV7-9
CDR3 DNA: TGTTCCAGCAGCTTAGGAGCAGGACAGGGGGGCTACGAGCAGTACTTC
CDR3 protein: CSSSLGAGQGGYEQYF

clone size: .
D gene: TRBD2
J gene: TRBJ2-5
V gene: TRBV7-8
CDR3 DNA: TGTGCCAGCAGCCGAGGGGAGCGGGAGGGAGTGAAGACCCAGTACTTC
CDR3 protein: CASSRGEREGVKTQYF

clone size: .
D gene: TRBD1
J gene: TRBJ1-6
V gene: TRBV2
CDR3 DNA: TGTGCCAGCACCCGAGGGGCAGGGGGCGATTATTTTGAAGATAATTCACCCCTCCACTTT
CDR3 protein: CASTRGAGGDYFEDNSPLHF

clone size: .
D gene: TRBD1
J gene: TRBJ1-1
V gene: TRBV7-6
CDR3 DNA: TGTGCCAGCAGCTCACAGGGGGCGCGCACTGAAGCTTTCTTT
CDR3 protein: CASSSQGARTEAFF

clone size: .
D gene: TRBD2
J gene: TRBJ2-1
V gene: TRBV18
CDR3 DNA: TGTGCCAGCTCACTTACTAGCGGGGCACCGAATGAGCAGTTCTTC
CDR3 protein: CASSLTSGAPNEQFF

clone size: .
D gene: .
J gene: TRBJ2-7
V gene: TRBV9
CDR3 DNA: TGTGCCAGCAGCGTAGGGGAAGGGAGCGTCGGCTACGAGCAGTACTTC
CDR3 protein: CASSVGEGSVGYEQYF

clone size: .
D gene: .
J gene: TRBJ2-3
V gene: TRBV15
CDR3 DNA: TGTGCCACCAGCAGTGGCTACCCCCCGGGGGATACGCAGTATTTT
CDR3 protein: CATSSGYPPGDTQYF

clone size: .
D gene: TRBD1
J gene: TRBJ2-7
V gene: TRBV7-7
CDR3 DNA: TGTGCCAGCAGCTTACACACAGGGGACTACGAGCAGTACTTC
CDR3 protein: CASSLHTGDYEQYF

clone size: few
D gene: TRBD2
J gene: TRBJ2-7
V gene: TRBV5-1
CDR3 DNA: TGCGCCAGCAGCTTGGGGTGGGGACTAGCGGGAGGTGTGTACGAGCAGTACTTC
CDR3 protein: CASSLGWGLAGGVYEQYF

clone size: .
D gene: TRBD1
J gene: TRBJ1-2
V gene: TRBV5-1
CDR3 DNA: TGCGCCAGCAGCTCGGGACAGGGCATCTATGGCTACACCTTC
CDR3 protein: CASSSGQGIYGYTF

clone size: .
D gene: .
J gene: TRBJ2-1
V gene: TRBV10-3
CDR3 DNA: TGTGCCATCAGTGAGATACGACTACAGGGCAATGAGCAGTTCTTC
CDR3 protein: CAISEIRLQGNEQFF

clone size: .
D gene: .
J gene: TRBJ1-6
V gene: TRBV27
CDR3 DNA: TGTGCCAGCAGTTTATCGAGGGCCAGGTCCTTAAATTCACCCCTCCACTTT
CDR3 protein: CASSLSRARSLNSPLHF

clone size: .
D gene: TRBD2
J gene: TRBJ2-5
V gene: TRBV5-4
CDR3 DNA: TGTGCCAGCAGCTTGCATCGGGGACTAGTTGTGGAGACCCAGTACTTC
CDR3 protein: CASSLHRGLVVETQYF

clone size: .
D gene: .
J gene: TRBJ2-6
V gene: TRBV19
CDR3 DNA: TGTGCCAGTAACCTCAGTGGCCGCTCTGGGGCCAACGTCCTGACTTTC
CDR3 protein: CASNLSGRSGANVLTF

clone size: .
D gene: .
J gene: TRBJ1-1
V gene: TRBV14
CDR3 DNA: TGTGCCAGCAGCCAAGTGACGGGGTCTGAAGCTTTCTTT
CDR3 protein: CASSQVTGSEAFF

clone size: .
D gene: TRBD1
J gene: TRBJ1-2
V gene: TRBV28
CDR3 DNA: TGTGCCAGCAGCCTTCGGGACAGTAACTATGGCTACACCTTC
CDR3 protein: CASSLRDSNYGYTF

clone size: .
D gene: TRBD1
J gene: TRBJ2-7
V gene: TRBV27
CDR3 DNA: TGTGCCAGCAGTTTGGGGACAGGATCAGCCTACGAGCAGTACTTC
CDR3 protein: CASSLGTGSAYEQYF

clone size: few
D gene: .
J gene: TRBJ2-7
V gene: TRBV30
CDR3 DNA: TGTGCCTGGAGTGGCGGACAGTACTACGAGCAGTACTTC
CDR3 protein: CAWSGGQYYEQYF

clone size: .
D gene: TRBD1
J gene: TRBJ1-1
V gene: TRBV19
CDR3 DNA: TGTGCCAGTAAGGAGACAGGGGTTGAAGCTTTCTTT
CDR3 protein: CASKETGVEAFF

clone size: .
D gene: TRBD1
J gene: TRBJ1-2
V gene: TRBV11-2
CDR3 DNA: TGTGCCAGCAGCTCCTTACAGGGGGCGCGGGGCTACACCTTC
CDR3 protein: CASSSLQGARGYTF

clone size: .
D gene: .
J gene: TRBJ2-7
V gene: TRBV7-2
CDR3 DNA: TGTGCCAGCAGCTTTAGTGTGGCGGGAATGAACGAGCAGTACTTC
CDR3 protein: CASSFSVAGMNEQYF

clone size: .
D gene: .
J gene: TRBJ1-6
V gene: TRBV27
CDR3 DNA: TGTGCCAGCAGTTCACCCCCCCGGGGTTCACCCCTCCACTTT
CDR3 protein: CASSSPPRGSPLHF

clone size: .
D gene: .
J gene: TRBJ2-7
V gene: TRBV6-1
CDR3 DNA: TGTGCCAGCAGTGAACAGGGAGGTCCCTACGAGCAGTACTTC
CDR3 protein: CASSEQGGPYEQYF

clone size: .
D gene: .
J gene: TRBJ1-1
V gene: TRBV10-3
CDR3 DNA: TGTGCCATCAGTGTACAGGGTTACATGAACACTGAAGCTTTCTTT
CDR3 protein: CAISVQGYMNTEAFF

clone size: few
D gene: TRBD1
J gene: TRBJ1-1
V gene: TRBV5-4
CDR3 DNA: TGTGCCAGCAGCTCGGGACAGAGAAACACTGAAGCTTTCTTT
CDR3 protein: CASSSGQRNTEAFF

clone size: .
D gene: .
J gene: TRBJ1-1
V gene: TRBV5-1
CDR3 DNA: TGCGCCAGCAGCAGAAACCCACAGGGTCCGACGAACACTGAAGCTTTCTTT
CDR3 protein: CASSRNPQGPTNTEAFF

clone size: .
D gene: TRBD1
J gene: TRBJ2-6
V gene: TRBV11-3
CDR3 DNA: TGTGCCAGCAGCTCAACCGGGACAGGTGGTGGGGCCAACGTCCTGACTTTC
CDR3 protein: CASSSTGTGGGANVLTF

clone size: few
D gene: TRBD1
J gene: TRBJ2-3
V gene: TRBV11-2
CDR3 DNA: TGTGCCAGCAGGTTCGGGACAGGGAGACACCAAGATACGCAGTATTTT
CDR3 protein: CASRFGTGRHQDTQYF

clone size: .
D gene: TRBD1
J gene: TRBJ1-5
V gene: TRBV5-6
CDR3 DNA: TGTGCCAGCAGCTCGACAGGGTTTGGTCAGCCCCAGCATTTT
CDR3 protein: CASSSTGFGQPQHF

clone size: .
D gene: TRBD2
J gene: TRBJ2-5
V gene: TRBV7-9
CDR3 DNA: TGTGCCAGCAGCTGGATGCCTAGCGGGAGGGGAGAGACCCAGTACTTC
CDR3 protein: CASSWMPSGRGETQYF

clone size: .
D gene: .
J gene: TRBJ1-5
V gene: TRBV21-1
CDR3 DNA: TGTGCCAGCAACGAAGGCCGTTGCGGGACAGGACGTATCCAGCCCCAGCATTTT
CDR3 protein: CASNEGRCGTGRIQPQHF

clone size: .
D gene: .
J gene: TRBJ1-4
V gene: TRBV9
CDR3 DNA: TGTGCCAGCAGCGTAGGAATGGCGGGTGAAAAACTGTTTTTT
CDR3 protein: CASSVGMAGEKLFF